These 6 T cell receptor beta chains share one sample of origin, sequenced in a study of beta chain features in type 1 diabetes. The study reverse transcribed the entire isolated RNA, so it sequenced expressed TCRB transcripts. Only in-frame clones appear in the TCRdb table, and some are missing; sequencing was by immunoSEQ multiplex PCR. In the table there are just over 600,000 clones, 15% to 19% of which are singletons. Sequenced input: naive CD4+ T cells from blood. The source is a man aged 18 to 35 in good health.

This clone was seen a handful of times. The rearrangement links TRBV6-1 to TRBJ1-1, with D perhaps matching TRBD1 (5 bases). V was trimmed by 8 bases and J by 4 bases, leaving 20 bases between them. This CDR3 comprises 15 residues. Germline CDR1 reads MNHNS; CDR2 reads SASEGT. The CDR3 spells CASRSPDRGGTEAFF. CDR3 DNA: TGTGCCAGCCGTTCCCCGGATCGCGGGGGCACTGAAGCTTTCTTT.

This chain connects TRBV11-3 to TRBJ2-1; the D gene is possibly TRBD1 (5 bases). From germline, CDR1 is SGHNT and CDR2 YENEEA. Trimming removed 3 bases from V and 7 bases from J, with 16 bases in between. The CDR3 has 15 amino acids. CDR3 DNA sequence: TGTGCCAGCAGCTTGGCCACAGGCTCCAGTAATGAGCAGTTCTTC. Its protein is CASSLATGSSNEQFF.

This clone has a handful of counts. This rearrangement joins TRBV19 to TRBJ1-2; TRBD1 aligns across 8 bases. Germline-derived CDR1 and CDR2 are LNHDA and SQIVND (reference sequence). CDR3 size: 17 residues. With 7 bases clipped from V and 5 bases from J, the junction kept 18 bases outside the gene matches. CDR3 coding DNA: TGTGCCAGTAACAGGATCTCGCCAGGGGGCGGATTGTATGGCTACACCTTC. It specifies CASNRISPGGGLYGYTF.

This clone has just a few counts. This chain joins TRBV7-2 and TRBJ2-7, with a possible D match to TRBD1 (6 bases). The CDR3 is 15 amino acids. V gave up 5 bases and J gave up 4 bases, with 18 bases separating them. Germline-derived CDR1 and CDR2 are SGHTA and FQGNSA. The CDR3 loop reads CASSPSPLGQYEQYF. The DNA of the CDR3 is TGTGCCAGCAGCCCCTCCCCATTAGGACAGTACGAGCAGTACTTC.

This clone was found a few times. V and J are TRBV5-4 and TRBJ2-5; TRBD2 might be the D (5 bases). The CDR3 totals 14 residues. Germline V gives CDR1 SGHNT, CDR2 YYREEE (reference sequence). The germline V and J ends were trimmed by 2 bases and 5 bases, with 13 bases remaining between them. The CDR3 is CASSFGSRRETQYF. CDR3 nucleotide sequence: TGTGCCAGCAGCTTTGGGTCCAGGAGGGAGACCCAGTACTTC.

This clone was counted between two and nine times. This rearrangement joins TRBV4-3 to TRBJ1-2; 8 bases line up with TRBD1. V was clipped by 3 bases and J by 6 bases; unmatched bases: 9. This CDR3 has 15 amino acids. Germline CDR1 reads LGHNA; CDR2 reads YSLEER. In DNA, the CDR3 is TGCGCCAGCAGCCATCCCGGACAGGGCAGCGATGGCTACACCTTC. This translates into CASSHPGQGSDGYTF.